Listed here is a single TCR beta chain. The sample holds one count of this clonotype. The antigen it recognizes is unknown. No base-level quality is on record; no much larger clone is a single base apart. A single read counts as weak evidence. This sample stems from a study of T cells in Graves' hyperthyroidism and ophthalmopathy (dated by TCRdb to 2018 to 2020). In the study overall: Peripheral blood samples were taken at the time of initial diagnosis, prior to any treatment. To identify TCR V-J signatures that set the groups apart, the researchers used a discovery cohort of 100 patients, made up of roughly 45 with Graves' ophthalmopathy and 57 with stable Graves' hyperthyroidism. An independent validation cohort of under 20 hyperthyroidism patients and approximately 17 patients who later progressed to ophthalmopathy tested prospective prediction of ophthalmopathy. For training and testing, the 100 or so patients in the discovery cohort were randomly divided in a 7:3 ratio. The study also compared thyroid tissue and blood T-cell repertoires from over 5 Graves' hyperthyroidism patients. After blood sampling, hyperthyroidism patients were treated with methimazole at a starting dose of 30 mg daily, and ophthalmopathy patients were treated with high-dose intravenous methylprednisolone. TCR Vbeta CDR3 sequencing of 120 to 150 peripheral blood samples (roughly 43 ophthalmopathy, 75 hyperthyroidism and roughly 17 progressor patients) is reported in the paper. What the study reported, not specific to this receptor: Sample size was not statistically predetermined, and blinding of investigators to group allocation was not performed. Most expanded thyroid clonotypes (frequency above 0.001) were also detected in blood, suggesting blood repertoires may reflect thyroid immune responses. In validation, progression to ophthalmopathy was predicted by the model with nearly 71% sensitivity and 72.22% specificity, a median of approximately 6.5 months before onset. In cross-validation, a model built on a 13 V-J signature told ophthalmopathy apart from stable hyperthyroidism with approximately 90% sensitivity and 81% to 82% specificity, and in testing the same model reached 80%/75%.

The TCR beta CDR3 regions were amplified from the RNA transcripts. The first round of RT-PCR for the TCR CDR3 was performed with the HTBI primer set and the Qiagen OneStep RT-PCR kit. Libraries were constructed in a second round of multiplex PCR, after which size selection and purification were performed. Paired-end sequencing of the libraries was performed with 100 bp reads on an Illumina HiSeq2000. The authors' analysis ran thus. SOAPnuke was used to process the raw data, throwing out any read that contained adapters or uncalled bases, had a mean Phred below 15, or lacked an exact constant-primer or identifier match. High-quality paired reads were merged with COPE v1.2.5, and unique nucleotide sequences were defined as clonotypes. MiTCR v1.1 was used to align the clonotypes against IMGT TRBV, TRBD and TRBJ reference segments. The analysis included only V-J combinations with a frequency above 0.0001, which together covered more than 99% of the repertoires. A TCS score was defined as the ratio between F50 (clonal expansion) and ExV (chaos), using BLOSUM62-based TCRdist between CDR3 peptides within each V-J. Welch's t-statistics and random forest reduced around 520 V-J features to under 15, which were used in a naive Bayes classifier (R e1071). Clones were called with MiXCR by TCRdb after fastp trimmed the public reads at Q25, and only in-frame beta chains were retained. CDR3 protein sequences are deduplicated, and each keeps its most common genes and DNA. It is TCRdb's table, rather than the study itself, that gives the V and J calls and clone size. Here the sample has about 350,000 distinct CDR3 sequences; around 13% occur a single time. The top ten hold under 30% of the sample.

Stable Graves' hyperthyroidism was defined as no progression to ophthalmopathy during 18 months of follow-up. Hyperthyroidism patients were newly diagnosed, had a disease duration of under 2 months, and were aged 18 to 65 years. Patients with uncontrolled infections, other autoimmune diseases, pregnancy or lactation were excluded. Diagnoses were established on the basis of clinical symptoms, serum thyroxine and TRAb, thyroid ultrasound, and orbital computed tomography. Ficoll-Paque density gradient centrifugation was used to isolate PBMCs from around 10 ml of fresh peripheral blood. Total RNA was extracted with Trizol reagent, and quality was checked on an Agilent 2100 Bioanalyzer. Here V drops 6 bases and J drops 7 bases, and the junction holds 7 bases not matched to any gene. The germline V gene encodes CDR1 SNHLY and CDR2 FYNNEI. Taken from cysteine to phenylalanine, the CDR3 has 15 residues. The retained sequence is limited to the CDR3, 45 bases, with the frame set at the first base.

This receptor chain uses TRBV2 and TRBJ1-6, and 9 bases in between align with TRBD1. The sequence came from a woman in her twenties or thirties with Graves' hyperthyroidism. Sequences were obtained from blood. CDR3 reads: CASSQGQGHNSPLHF. The nucleotides are TGTGCCAGCAGCCAAGGACAGGGGCACAATTCACCCCTCCACTTT.